These 3 T cell receptor beta chains share one sample of origin, sequenced in a study of Graves' ophthalmopathy and Graves' hyperthyroidism. TCR beta CDR3 regions were amplified from RNA transcripts. The first round was an RT-PCR with HTBI primers, and the second round was a multiplex PCR. TCRdb reprocessed the multiplex PCR reads via MiXCR and lists one record per CDR3 protein. The data show a few hundred thousand distinct CDR3 sequences, with approximately 16% seen just once and roughly 1.4% held by the top ten. Sequencing used peripheral blood. Receptor source: a woman younger than 30 with Graves' ophthalmopathy.

This clonotype was picked up many times. The V gene is TRBV19, the J gene TRBJ1-5; D unresolved. The germline V gene encodes CDR1 LNHDA and CDR2 SQIVND (reference sequence). V was clipped by 2 bases and J by 16 bases, with 18 bases between them. This CDR3 contains 13 residues. CDR3: CASSIRPGRPDHF. CDR3 DNA: TGTGCCAGTAGTATAAGGCCCGGACGGCCGGATCATTTT.

This clonotype was seen repeatedly, ten times or more. The chain joins TRBV20-1 to TRBJ2-7; D not resolved. Germline CDR1 DFQATT, CDR2 SNEGSKA (reference sequence). The CDR3 is 13 residues long. Trimming took 6 bases from V and 3 from J, leaving 15 bases between them. The CDR3 reads CSAHPPGIYEQYF. In DNA, the CDR3 is TGCAGTGCCCACCCCCCTGGGATCTACGAGCAGTACTTC.

This clonotype was recorded many times. The chain is built from TRBV20-1 and TRBJ1-5, with D unclear. This CDR3 has 15 amino acids. V lost 1 base, J lost 0 bases, and 10 bases lay in between. CDR1 and CDR2 from the germline V gene are DFQATT and SNEGSKA (reference sequence). CDR3 DNA sequence: TGCAGTGCTAGAGTCCCCCGATATAGCAATCAGCCCCAGCATTTT. It codes for CSARVPRYSNQPQHF.